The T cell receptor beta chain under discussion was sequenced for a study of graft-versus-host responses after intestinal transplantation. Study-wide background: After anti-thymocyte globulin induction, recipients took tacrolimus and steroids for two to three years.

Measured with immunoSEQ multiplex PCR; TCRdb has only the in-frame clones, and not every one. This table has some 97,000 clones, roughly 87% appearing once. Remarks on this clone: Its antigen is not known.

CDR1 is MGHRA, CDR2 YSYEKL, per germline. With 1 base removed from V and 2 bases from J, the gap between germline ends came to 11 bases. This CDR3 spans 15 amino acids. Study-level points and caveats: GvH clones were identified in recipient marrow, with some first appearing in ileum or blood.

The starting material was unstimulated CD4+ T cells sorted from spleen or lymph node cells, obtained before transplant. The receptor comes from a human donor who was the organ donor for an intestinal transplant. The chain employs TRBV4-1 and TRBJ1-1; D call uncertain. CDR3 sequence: CASSQAEVINTEAFF. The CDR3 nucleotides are TGCGCCAGCAGCCAAGCGGAGGTGATAAACACTGAAGCTTTCTTT.